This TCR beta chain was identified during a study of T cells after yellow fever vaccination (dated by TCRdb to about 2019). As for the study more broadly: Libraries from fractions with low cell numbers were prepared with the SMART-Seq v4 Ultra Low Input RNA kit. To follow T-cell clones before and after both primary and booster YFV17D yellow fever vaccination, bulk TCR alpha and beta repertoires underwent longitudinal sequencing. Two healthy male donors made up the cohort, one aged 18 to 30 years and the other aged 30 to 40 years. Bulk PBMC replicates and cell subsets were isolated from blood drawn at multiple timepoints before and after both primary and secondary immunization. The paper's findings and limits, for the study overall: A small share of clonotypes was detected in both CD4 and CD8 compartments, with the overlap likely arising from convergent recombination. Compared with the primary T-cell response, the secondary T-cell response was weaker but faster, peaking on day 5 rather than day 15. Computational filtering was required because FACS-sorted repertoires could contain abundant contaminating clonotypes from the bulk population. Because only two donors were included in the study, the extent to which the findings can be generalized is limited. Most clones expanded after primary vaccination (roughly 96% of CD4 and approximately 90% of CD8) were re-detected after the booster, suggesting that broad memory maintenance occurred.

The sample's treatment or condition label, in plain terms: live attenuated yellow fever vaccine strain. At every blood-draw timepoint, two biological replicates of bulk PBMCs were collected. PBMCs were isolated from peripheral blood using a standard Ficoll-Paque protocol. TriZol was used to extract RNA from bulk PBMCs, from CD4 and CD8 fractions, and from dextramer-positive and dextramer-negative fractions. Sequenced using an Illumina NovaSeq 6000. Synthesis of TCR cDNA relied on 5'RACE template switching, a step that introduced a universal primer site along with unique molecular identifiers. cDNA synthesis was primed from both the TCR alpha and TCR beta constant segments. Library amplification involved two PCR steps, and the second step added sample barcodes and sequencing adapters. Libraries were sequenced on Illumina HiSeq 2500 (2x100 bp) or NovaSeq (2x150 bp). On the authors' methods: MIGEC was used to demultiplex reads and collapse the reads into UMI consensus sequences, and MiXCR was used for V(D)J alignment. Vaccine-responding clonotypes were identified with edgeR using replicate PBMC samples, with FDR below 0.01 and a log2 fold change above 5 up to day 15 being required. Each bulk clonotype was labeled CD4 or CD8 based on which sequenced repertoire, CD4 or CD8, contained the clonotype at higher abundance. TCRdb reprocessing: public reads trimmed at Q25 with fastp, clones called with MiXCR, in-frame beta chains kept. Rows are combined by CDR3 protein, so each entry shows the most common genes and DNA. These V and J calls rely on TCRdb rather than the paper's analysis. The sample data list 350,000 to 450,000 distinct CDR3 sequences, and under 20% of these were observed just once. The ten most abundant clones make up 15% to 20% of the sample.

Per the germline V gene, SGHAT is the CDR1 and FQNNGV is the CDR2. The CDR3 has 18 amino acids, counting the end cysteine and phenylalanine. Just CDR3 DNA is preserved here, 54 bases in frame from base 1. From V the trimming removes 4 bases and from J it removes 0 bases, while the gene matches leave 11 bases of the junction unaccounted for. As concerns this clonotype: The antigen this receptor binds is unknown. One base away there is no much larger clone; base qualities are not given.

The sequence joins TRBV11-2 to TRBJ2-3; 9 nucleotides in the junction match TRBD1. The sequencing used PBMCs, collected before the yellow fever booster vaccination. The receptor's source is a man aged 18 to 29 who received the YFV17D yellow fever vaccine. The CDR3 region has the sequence CASSSNAGTGRSTDTQYF. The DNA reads TGTGCCAGCAGCTCCAACGCCGGGACAGGGAGAAGCACAGATACGCAGTATTTT. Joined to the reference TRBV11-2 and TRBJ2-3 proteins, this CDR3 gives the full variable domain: EAGVAQSPRYKIIEKRQSVAFWCNPISGHATLYWYQQILGQGPKLLIQFQNNGVVDDSQLPKDRFSAERLKGVDSTLKIQPAKLEDSAVYLCASSSNAGTGRSTDTQYFGPGTRLTVL.